This entry lists 6 T cell receptor beta chains sequenced from one sample in a study of blood T cell repertoires in COVID-19. The protocol was immunoSEQ multiplex PCR, while the TCRdb copy is restricted to in-frame clones and leaves out a portion. The data hold fewer than 100,000 clones, with around 90% observed a single time. The sequencing sample was made of peripheral blood. Source of these receptors: a woman of 80 years or more with acute or convalescent COVID-19.

The chain combines TRBV19 with TRBJ1-6; D might be TRBD1 (6 bases). The CDR3 is 17 residues long. The ends were cut back, 3 bases at V and 9 bases at J, with 21 bases in the middle. Germline CDR1 is LNHDA and CDR2 is SQIVND (reference sequence). The CDR3 nucleotides are TGTGCCAGTAGTATTTCAACTAACAGGGCTCGGGGTTCACCCCTCCACTTT. Translated, it gives CASSISTNRARGSPLHF. The full variable domain, with the rest looked up from reference TRBV19 and TRBJ1-6, is DGGITQSPKYLFRKEGQNVTLSCEQNLNHDAMYWYRQDPGQGLRLIYYSQIVNDFQKGDIAEGYSVSREKKESFPLTVTSAQKNPTAFYLCASSISTNRARGSPLHFGNGTRLTVT.

The DNA of the CDR3 is TGTGCCAGTAGTAGATCCCGAGCTAACTATGGCTACACCTTC. It encodes CASSRSRANYGYTF. The chain combines TRBV19 with TRBJ1-2; no definite D call. CDR3 size: 14 residues. The germline CDR1 and CDR2 sequences are LNHDA and SQIVND (reference sequence). V lost 4 bases and J lost 0, with 9 bases in between. The full variable domain, rest sourced from reference TRBV19 and TRBJ1-2, is DGGITQSPKYLFRKEGQNVTLSCEQNLNHDAMYWYRQDPGQGLRLIYYSQIVNDFQKGDIAEGYSVSREKKESFPLTVTSAQKNPTAFYLCASSRSRANYGYTFGSGTRLTVV.

The V and J genes are TRBV19 and TRBJ1-1; 8 nucleotides line up with TRBD1. The CDR3 loop spans 14 amino acids. Germline CDR1 is LNHDA and CDR2 is SQIVND (reference sequence). Germline trimming cut 3 bases from V and 2 bases from J; bases unmatched to any gene: 2. The CDR3, as DNA: TGTGCCAGTAGTATCAGGGGGCTAAACACTGAAGCTTTCTTT. Protein: CASSIRGLNTEAFF.

The chain is built from TRBV19 and TRBJ1-1; 8 bases fit TRBD1. J was trimmed by 8 bases and V by 6 bases; bases with no gene match: 8. Germline CDR1 reads LNHDA; CDR2 reads SQIVND (reference sequence). The CDR3 loop spans 13 amino acids. Written as DNA, the CDR3 is TGTGCCAGTAGAGGACAGGGTAGGAACGAAGCTTTCTTT. Translating gives CASRGQGRNEAFF.

V usage is TRBV5-4 and J usage is TRBJ2-5; 13 nucleotides match TRBD2. J was trimmed by 1 base and V by 4 bases; bases with no gene match: 4. This CDR3 has 16 amino acids. The germline gives CDR1 SGHNT, CDR2 YYREEE (reference sequence). The CDR3 reads CASSETSGGFQETQYF. The CDR3, as DNA: TGTGCCAGCAGCGAGACTAGCGGGGGGTTCCAAGAGACCCAGTACTTC.

In this sample, this clone turned up a few times. This chain links TRBV18 with TRBJ2-7, with a weak D call TRBD1 (6 bases). Deletions cut 6 bases from V and 1 base from J, with 13 bases between. Per germline, CDR1 KGHSH and CDR2 LQKENI. This CDR3 region has 14 residues. CDR3 nucleotide sequence: TGTGCCAGCTCCTTGACAGGCAATTCCTACGAGCAGTACTTC. It yields the protein CASSLTGNSYEQYF. The full variable domain, completed using reference TRBV18 and TRBJ2-7, is NAGVMQNPRHLVRRRGQEARLRCSPMKGHSHVYWYRQLPEEGLKFMVYLQKENIIDESGMPKERFSAEFPKEGPSILRIQQVVRGDSAAYFCASSLTGNSYEQYFGPGTRLTVT.